Following are 20 T cell receptor beta chains from one sample sequenced in a study of T cells in Graves' hyperthyroidism and ophthalmopathy. Template material for amplifying TCR beta CDR3 regions consisted of RNA transcripts. A set of HTBI primers served as the primers for a first-round RT-PCR of the TCR CDR3. Using its own MiXCR run on the multiplex PCR reads, TCRdb lists one record per CDR3 protein. Here the sample spans fewer than 900,000 distinct CDR3 sequences, about 17% being singletons. The source material was blood. Source of these receptors: a woman aged 45-65 years with Graves' hyperthyroidism that later progressed to Graves' ophthalmopathy.

This clonotype was counted ten times or more. This chain connects TRBV5-4 to TRBJ2-7; no definite D call. This CDR3 comprises 14 residues. CDR1 SGHNT and CDR2 YYREEE come from the germline V gene (reference sequence). V was clipped by 4 bases and J by 0 bases, with 11 bases between them. CDR3 nucleotide sequence: TGTGCCAGCAGCGAATCCGGGCTCTCCTACGAGCAGTACTTC. Its translation: CASSESGLSYEQYF.

This clonotype was detected many times. This chain links TRBV11-2 with TRBJ2-3; the D gene could be TRBD1 or TRBD2 (7 bases each). In germline, CDR1 is SGHAT, CDR2 FQNNGV. The V and J ends lost 5 bases and 4 bases respectively, with 16 bases between them. This CDR3 contains 15 residues. The CDR3 reads CASSPPGGEPDTQYF. Here the CDR3 DNA reads TGTGCCAGCAGCCCTCCAGGGGGGGAACCAGATACGCAGTATTTT.

There are a few counts of this clonotype. The chain links TRBV5-1 to TRBJ2-5; 9 bases align to TRBD1. Germline loops: CDR1 SGHRS, CDR2 YFSETQ. The trim removed 1 base at V and 5 bases at J, leaving 6 bases unmatched. The CDR3 totals 15 residues. CDR3 nucleotides: TGCGCCAGCAGCTTGTCCGGGACAGGGCTGGAGACCCAGTACTTC. Amino acid sequence: CASSLSGTGLETQYF.

V usage is TRBV20-1 and J usage is TRBJ2-6; D gene uncertain. Trimming took off 3 bases at V and 0 bases at J, with 12 bases between the two ends. CDR3 length equals 16 residues. The germline V gene encodes CDR1 DFQATT and CDR2 SNEGSKA (reference sequence). The CDR3 here is CSASDRVGSGANVLTF. CDR3 DNA: TGCAGTGCTAGTGACCGGGTAGGCTCTGGGGCCAACGTCCTGACTTTC.

This clonotype was seen ten or more times. The chain uses TRBV11-2 and TRBJ1-5, with D tentatively TRBD1 (5 bases). Looked up from germline, CDR1 is SGHAT and CDR2 is FQNNGV. The V and J ends lost 1 base and 0 bases respectively, with 10 bases between them. The CDR3 spans 16 residues. The CDR3 sequence: CASSLVSGASNQPQHF. The DNA for the CDR3 is TGTGCCAGCAGCTTAGTCTCCGGGGCTAGCAATCAGCCCCAGCATTTT.

The genes are TRBV3-1 and TRBJ1-2; D possibly corresponds to TRBD1 (6 bases). This CDR3 is built from 14 residues. Germline V gives CDR1 LGHDT, CDR2 YNNKEL (reference sequence). Trimming took 1 base from V and 5 from J, leaving 11 bases between them. The CDR3 here is CASSQGTEVYGYTF. The CDR3 DNA follows: TGTGCCAGCAGCCAAGGGACAGAGGTATATGGCTACACCTTC.

The J gene is TRBJ1-5, the V gene TRBV3-1; 7 nucleotides agree with TRBD1. Trimming at V came to 2 bases and at J to 5 bases, leaving 12 bases not matched to a gene. This CDR3 spans 17 amino acids. Per germline, CDR1 LGHDT and CDR2 YNNKEL (reference sequence). CDR3 loop: CASSQSPGGTVYQPQHF. CDR3 in DNA: TGTGCCAGCAGCCAATCGCCCGGAGGGACAGTTTATCAGCCCCAGCATTTT.

This clonotype has just a few counts. J is TRBJ2-7 and V is TRBV29-1; 8 nucleotides line up with TRBD1. J lost 5 bases, V lost 0 bases, and 9 bases had no gene match. CDR1 and CDR2 from the germline V gene are SQVTM and ANQGSEA. This CDR3 contains 15 residues. CDR3 sequence reads: CSVEDPTGAFDEQYF. The CDR3 DNA reads TGCAGCGTTGAAGATCCGACAGGGGCATTCGACGAGCAGTACTTC.

CDR3: CATSTGTVYSGNTIYF. CDR3 sequence (DNA): TGTGCCACCAGCACCGGGACAGTATACTCTGGAAACACCATATATTTT. The chain couples TRBV15 to TRBJ1-3; 7 bases align to TRBD1. The junction had 6 bases not matched to a gene; V was cut back by 4 bases and J by 0 bases. The CDR3 loop spans 16 amino acids. From germline, CDR1 is LNHNV and CDR2 YYDKDF (reference sequence).

This clonotype was seen only a few times. J is TRBJ2-5 and V is TRBV15, with D tentatively TRBD1 (5 bases). CDR1 and CDR2 from the germline V gene are LNHNV and YYDKDF (reference sequence). Trimming left V 5 bases short and J 6 bases short, with 22 bases between. This CDR3 contains 16 residues. In DNA form, the CDR3 reads TGTGCCACCAGCCTTAAATTAGGGGCCCAAGGGAAGACCCAGTACTTC. Its protein is CATSLKLGAQGKTQYF.

The gene calls are TRBV7-8 and TRBJ2-5; D unclear. The germline CDR1 and CDR2 sequences are SGHVS and FQNEAQ. There are 15 residues in the CDR3. V lost 5 bases, J lost 2 bases, and 15 bases lay in between. The CDR3 DNA reads TGTGCCAGCAGCCCCTATCCGAGGAGACAAGAGACCCAGTACTTC. Protein sequence: CASSPYPRRQETQYF. Variable domain in full (rest from reference TRBV7-8 and TRBJ2-5): GAGVSQSPRYKVAKRGQDVALRCDPISGHVSLFWYQQALGQGPEFLTYFQNEAQLDKSGLPSDRFFAERPEGSVSTLKIQRTQQEDSAVYLCASSPYPRRQETQYFGPGTRLLVL.

The table lists this clonotype with many counts. The J gene is TRBJ1-2, the V gene TRBV3-1; possibly TRBD1 for D (5 bases). V was pared by 1 base and J by 4 bases, with 16 bases between. In germline, CDR1 is LGHDT, CDR2 YNNKEL (reference sequence). CDR3 length: 16 amino acids. The CDR3, as DNA: TGTGCCAGCAGCCAAGGGTTGAGCAGGGTGGTCTATGGCTACACCTTC. It yields the protein CASSQGLSRVVYGYTF.

V usage is TRBV11-2 and J usage is TRBJ2-1; TRBD1 matches at 9 bases. Germline CDR1 and CDR2: SGHAT and FQNNGV. V shed 3 bases and J 2 bases; nucleotides not matched to a gene: 5. This CDR3 spans 16 amino acids. The CDR3 loop is CASSLSGTGPYNEQFF. The CDR3 bases are TGTGCCAGCAGCTTGTCTGGGACAGGGCCCTACAATGAGCAGTTCTTC.

This clonotype was detected a few times. J is TRBJ2-3 and V is TRBV29-1; weak D call: TRBD2 (6 bases). This CDR3 has 13 amino acids. V was trimmed by 7 bases and J by 1 base, leaving 12 bases between them. The germline gives CDR1 SQVTM, CDR2 ANQGSEA. CDR3 loop: CSGDPGGTDTQYF. In nucleotides, the CDR3 is TGCAGCGGGGACCCGGGGGGCACAGATACGCAGTATTTT.

The table lists this clonotype with a few counts. This chain joins TRBV3-1 and TRBJ1-4; TRBD1 is a possible D gene (5 bases). The CDR3 is 10 amino acids. CDR1 is LGHDT, CDR2 YNNKEL, per germline (reference sequence). V was clipped by 8 bases and J by 8 bases, with 6 bases between them. The CDR3 DNA follows: TGTGCCAGCGGGGACGAAAAACTGTTTTTT. Its translation: CASGDEKLFF.

This clonotype appeared a few times. This chain joins TRBV12-3 or TRBV12-4 and TRBJ2-1, with 11 nucleotides matching TRBD2. Losses at the gene ends were 6 bases for V and 7 bases for J; bases not matched to a gene: 11. The CDR3 has 16 residues. DNA of the CDR3: TGTGCCAGCAGCCTTGTCGGCACTAGCGGGGGTAATGAGCAGTTCTTC. It codes for CASSLVGTSGGNEQFF.

This clonotype was seen a handful of times. This chain links TRBV15 with TRBJ1-2; no clear D. CDR3 length: 13 amino acids. The germline CDR1 and CDR2 sequences are LNHNV and YYDKDF (reference sequence). V gave up 4 bases and J gave up 1 base, with 7 bases separating them. The CDR3 DNA reads TGTGCCACCAGCACTAGGGATAACTATGGCTACACCTTC. Its translation: CATSTRDNYGYTF.

This clonotype was seen more than once but under ten times. The CDR3 spells CASSPARTANYGYTF. CDR3 DNA sequence: TGTGCCAGCTCACCAGCGAGGACAGCTAACTATGGCTACACCTTC. The genes are TRBV18 and TRBJ1-2; perhaps TRBD1 as D (6 bases). This CDR3 has 15 amino acids. V was clipped by 2 bases and J by 0 bases, with 10 bases between them. Germline-derived CDR1 and CDR2 are KGHSH and LQKENI.

Many counts were recorded for this clonotype. V and J are TRBV5-4 and TRBJ2-3, with D possibly called TRBD1 or TRBD2 (6 bases each). Trimming removed 2 bases from V and 4 bases from J, with 14 bases in between. This CDR3 is built from 15 residues. From germline, CDR1 is SGHNT and CDR2 YYREEE (reference sequence). CDR3 in DNA: TGTGCCAGCAGCTTTGGAGGGGGGAATTCAGATACGCAGTATTTT. It encodes CASSFGGGNSDTQYF.

The rearrangement links TRBV7-6 to TRBJ2-1; 9 bases agree with TRBD2. With V trimmed by 5 bases and J by 8 bases, 7 bases remained unmatched. The CDR3 consists of 14 residues. Germline assignment: CDR1 SGHVS and CDR2 FNYEAQ. The CDR3 sequence is CASSARLAVHEQFF. CDR3 DNA: TGTGCCAGCAGCGCGAGACTAGCGGTTCATGAGCAGTTCTTC.